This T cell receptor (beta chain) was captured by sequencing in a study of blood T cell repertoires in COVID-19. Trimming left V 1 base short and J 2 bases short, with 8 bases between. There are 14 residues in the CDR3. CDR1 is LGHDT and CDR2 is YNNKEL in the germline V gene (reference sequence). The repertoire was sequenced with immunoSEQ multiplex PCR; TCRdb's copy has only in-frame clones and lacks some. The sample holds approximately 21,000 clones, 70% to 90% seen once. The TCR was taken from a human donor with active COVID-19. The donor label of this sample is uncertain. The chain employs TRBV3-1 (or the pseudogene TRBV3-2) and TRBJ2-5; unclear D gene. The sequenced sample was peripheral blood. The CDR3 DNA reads TGTGCCAGCAGCCAAGGTAGTCTTCAAGAGACCCAGTACTTC. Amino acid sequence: CASSQGSLQETQYF.